The 13 T cell receptor beta chains below come from one sample, sequenced in a study of circulating and synovial CD4+ cells in juvenile arthritis. The table came from immunoSEQ multiplex PCR; TCRdb's copy has only in-frame clones and leaves some out. This sample carries 14,000 or so clones, around 80% of them seen once, and the ten largest clones take more than 3.5%. The sequencing sample was made of CD4+ T cells from synovial fluid. The receptors derive from a human patient with juvenile idiopathic arthritis. Some clones in this sample may be carry-over from other donors' samples.

The J gene is TRBJ1-4, the V gene TRBV4-3, with D hard to call. Trimming removed 0 bases from V and 8 bases from J, with 19 bases in between. The CDR3 length is 17 residues. Germline CDR1 is LGHNA and CDR2 is YSLEER. CDR3 bases: TGCGCCAGCAGCCAAGATAGTCCCCCGGGATCTAGGGAAAAACTGTTTTTT. This translates into CASSQDSPPGSREKLFF.

The rearrangement joins TRBV19 to TRBJ1-4; 7 bases align to TRBD1. V was pared by 5 bases and J by 2 bases, with 5 bases of the junction left unmatched. Germline values: CDR1 LNHDA, CDR2 SQIVND (reference sequence). The CDR3 consists of 15 residues. The CDR3 protein is CASSPGDSTNEKLFF. CDR3 DNA: TGTGCCAGTAGTCCTGGGGACAGTACTAATGAAAAACTGTTTTTT.

The CDR3, as DNA: TGTGCCAGCAGTGATTTTCTTGCGGGTGAAAATGAGCAGTTCTTC. As protein: CASSDFLAGENEQFF. The J gene is TRBJ2-1, the V gene TRBV25-1, with D possibly matching TRBD2 (5 bases). Looked up from germline, CDR1 is MGHDK and CDR2 is SYGVNS. This CDR3 is built from 15 residues. V gave up 3 bases and J gave up 7 bases, with 16 bases separating them.

This rearrangement joins TRBV5-4 to TRBJ2-6, with 9 bases lining up with TRBD1. Losses at the gene ends were 4 bases for V and 5 bases for J; bases not matched to a gene: 4. Germline assignment: CDR1 SGHNT and CDR2 YYREEE (reference sequence). The length of the CDR3 is 15 residues. CDR3 amino acids: CASSRTGERANVLTF. The CDR3 DNA reads as TGTGCCAGCAGCAGGACAGGGGAACGGGCCAACGTCCTGACTTTC. Supplemented by reference TRBV5-4 and TRBJ2-6, the full variable domain reads ETGVTQSPTHLIKTRGQQVTLRCSSQSGHNTVSWYQQALGQGPQFIFQYYREEENGRGNFPPRFSGLQFPNYSSELNVNALELDDSALYLCASSRTGERANVLTFGAGSRLTVL.

Regarding this clone: One end of the junction is discordant with germline, which a read error may explain. The CDR3 region is CAGSYRGAQPQHF. The CDR3, as DNA: TGTGCCGGCAGTTACAGGGGCGCTCAGCCCCAGCATTTT. This rearrangement joins TRBV6-5 to TRBJ1-5, with 7 nucleotides matching TRBD1. Per the germline V gene, CDR1 is MNHEY and CDR2 is SVGAGI. The CDR3 length is 13 residues.

This sequence joins TRBV6-5 and TRBJ1-2; TRBD1 matches at 7 bases. Germline CDR1 and CDR2: MNHEY and SVGAGI. The CDR3 has 13 amino acids. Unmatched junction bases numbered 6, after V lost 5 bases and J lost 6 bases. The CDR3 DNA reads TGTGCCAGCAGTCCAGGGGGTTCCAATGGCTACACCTTC. This sequence encodes CASSPGGSNGYTF.

V is TRBV5-1 and J is TRBJ2-2, with TRBD2 as a possible D gene (5 bases). The V gene lost 4 bases and the J gene lost 1 base, with 14 bases spanning the gap. The CDR3 sequence is 16 residues long. Germline V gene data show CDR1 as SGHRS and CDR2 as YFSETQ. The CDR3 region has the DNA TGCGCCAGCAGCGAGAGGGCAGACCTGAACACCGGGGAGCTGTTTTTT. Encoded protein: CASSERADLNTGELFF.

CDR3 coding DNA: TGTGCCAGCAGCTTAGTTCGGAGCACTGAAGCTTTCTTT. It translates to CASSLVRSTEAFF. V is TRBV13 and J is TRBJ1-1; D gene uncertain. Between the trimmed V and J ends, which lost 1 base and 4 bases, there was a span of 7 bases. The CDR3 has 13 amino acids. Germline V lookup: CDR1 PRHDT, CDR2 FYEKMQ (reference sequence).

The genes are TRBV7-9 and TRBJ1-2; TRBD1 aligns across 11 bases. There are 16 residues in the CDR3. The junction had 5 bases not matched to a gene; V was cut back by 1 base and J by 4 bases. Germline loops: CDR1 SEHNR, CDR2 FQNEAQ (reference sequence). The CDR3 here is CASSLEGQGGTYGYTF. The CDR3 DNA reads as TGTGCCAGCAGCTTAGAGGGACAGGGGGGAACCTATGGCTACACCTTC.

The chain links TRBV7-8 to TRBJ1-2; D possibly corresponds to TRBD1 (6 bases). The CDR3 covers 14 residues. Trimming shortened V by 5 bases and J by 2 bases, and 12 bases separated the two germline ends. Germline loops: CDR1 SGHVS, CDR2 FQNEAQ. Here the CDR3 reads CASSQQGENYGYTF. The CDR3 DNA is TGTGCCAGCAGCCAACAGGGAGAAAACTATGGCTACACCTTC. The variable domain in full, completed from reference TRBV7-8 and TRBJ1-2, reads GAGVSQSPRYKVAKRGQDVALRCDPISGHVSLFWYQQALGQGPEFLTYFQNEAQLDKSGLPSDRFFAERPEGSVSTLKIQRTQQEDSAVYLCASSQQGENYGYTFGSGTRLTVV.

This chain connects TRBV4-1 to TRBJ2-1; 7 nucleotides match TRBD2. With 6 bases clipped from V and 2 bases from J, the junction kept 16 bases outside the gene matches. The CDR3 runs to 18 residues. Germline assignment: CDR1 MGHRA and CDR2 YSYEKL. As DNA, the CDR3 is TGCGCCAGCAGTCCTCGGCGGGAAGCGGGGCTGACCTACAATGAGCAGTTCTTC. Encoded protein: CASSPRREAGLTYNEQFF.

The chain joins TRBV25-1 to TRBJ1-1, with D possibly being TRBD1 (6 bases). Per germline, CDR1 MGHDK and CDR2 SYGVNS. V was trimmed by 6 bases and J by 6 bases, leaving 17 bases between them. The CDR3 is 14 residues long. CDR3 residues: CASSLTGSMAEAFF. The DNA of the CDR3 is TGTGCCAGCAGCCTCACAGGGTCTATGGCTGAAGCTTTCTTT.

V usage is TRBV7-9 and J usage is TRBJ2-2; D perhaps matches TRBD1 (5 bases). This CDR3 is 14 amino acids long. Trimming removed 7 bases from V and 3 bases from J, with 12 bases in between. The V gene's germline CDR1 is SEHNR and CDR2 FQNEAQ (reference sequence). Written as DNA, the CDR3 is TGTGCCAGCATAGGGGCTTTGCACACCGGGGAGCTGTTTTTT. Translation gives CASIGALHTGELFF.